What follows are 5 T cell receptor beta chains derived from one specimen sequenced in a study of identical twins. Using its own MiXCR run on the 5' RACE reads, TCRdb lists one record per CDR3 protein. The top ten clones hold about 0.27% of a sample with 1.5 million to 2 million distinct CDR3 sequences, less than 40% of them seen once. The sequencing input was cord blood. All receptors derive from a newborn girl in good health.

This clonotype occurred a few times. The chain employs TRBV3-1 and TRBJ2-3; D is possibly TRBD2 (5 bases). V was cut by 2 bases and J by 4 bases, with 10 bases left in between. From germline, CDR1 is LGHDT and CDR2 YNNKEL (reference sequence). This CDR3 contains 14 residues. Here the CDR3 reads CASSQLRESDTQYF. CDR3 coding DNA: TGTGCCAGCAGCCAATTGAGGGAATCAGATACGCAGTATTTT.

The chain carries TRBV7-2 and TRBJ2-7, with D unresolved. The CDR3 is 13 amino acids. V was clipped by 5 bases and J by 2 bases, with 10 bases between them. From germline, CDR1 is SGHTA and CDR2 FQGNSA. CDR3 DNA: TGTGCCAGCAGCCTTCACCCGACCTACGAGCAGTACTTC. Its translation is CASSLHPTYEQYF.

CDR3 bases: TGCGCCAGCAGCCACGAGGGACTAGCGAACTCCTACGAGCAGTACTTC. Translation: CASSHEGLANSYEQYF. This chain links TRBV5-1 with TRBJ2-7, with TRBD2 matching 10 bases. The CDR3 totals 16 residues. CDR1 and CDR2 from the germline V gene are SGHRS and YFSETQ. The J segment lost 0 bases and the V segment lost 4 bases, leaving 7 bases of the junction unmatched.

CDR3 protein: CSAREVANTEAFF. The CDR3 DNA sequence: TGCAGTGCTAGGGAGGTTGCGAACACTGAAGCTTTCTTT. The rearrangement links TRBV20-1 to TRBJ1-1; D is unresolved. Between the trimmed V and J ends, which lost 3 bases and 1 base, there was a span of 9 bases. The CDR3 runs to 13 residues. Germline V lookup: CDR1 DFQATT, CDR2 SNEGSKA (reference sequence).

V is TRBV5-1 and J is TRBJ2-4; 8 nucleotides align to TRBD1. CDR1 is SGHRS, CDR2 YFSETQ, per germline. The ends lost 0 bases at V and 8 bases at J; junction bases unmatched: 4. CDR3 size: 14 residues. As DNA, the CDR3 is TGCGCCAGCAGCTTGGGCAGGGGGCGTGACATTCAGTACTTC. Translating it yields CASSLGRGRDIQYF.